One T cell receptor beta chain is described in this entry. This clone was observed a handful of times. It has no known antigen specificity. Per-base qualities were not stored, and no clone one base away is much larger. Different DNA sequences within this sample yield the same CDR3. The cohort was made up of 666 healthy bone marrow donors. At the time of sampling, all cohort members were nominally healthy, though unrecorded immune exposures were likely present. The donor tested CMV seropositive and was one of the 289 seropositive cohort members. A peripheral blood sample was collected from each donor, and TCR beta sequencing was performed on peripheral blood mononuclear cells. The Qiagen DNeasy Blood Extraction Kit was used to extract genomic DNA from the blood cell samples. Library prep was done by the immunoSEQ multiplex PCR assay. A mixture of 60 forward primers for TCR Vbeta segments and 13 reverse primers for TCR Jbeta segments was used in the multiplex PCR. Amplification of the CDR3 region of rearranged TCR beta genes was performed with a multiplex PCR assay on genomic DNA. The Illumina HiSeq System was used to sequence the amplified TCR beta libraries as 87-base-pair reads. As for how the authors treated the data: In a later analysis, some 80 million unique TCR beta chains were counted across the 500 to 850 repertoires, and approximately 11 million of these chains were shared by at least two donors. A nearest-neighbor algorithm error-corrected the raw reads and collapsed the reads into unique sequences, merging closely related sequences to remove PCR and sequencing errors. To assign V, D and J gene segments, CDR3 sequences were aligned to IMGT reference sequences. For a sequence to be retained, at least a six-nucleotide match to both a V gene segment and a J gene segment was required. Rearrangements were called productive when the CDR3 lacked stop codons and stayed in frame with V and J; all others were non-productive. Following IMGT convention, CDR3 was defined as the stretch from the second conserved V-encoded cysteine up to the conserved J-encoded phenylalanine. The earlier analysis of about 590 of the donors excluded sequences that lacked an unambiguous match to a single V gene segment. In an earlier analysis of approximately 590 of the donors, a V segment was called functional when productive rearrangements were above 56.7%, and segregating when the standard deviation between donors exceeded 5%. A statistical classification framework was built for diagnosing cytomegalovirus status from the catalog of TCR beta chain sequences. V and J gene assignment, in a later analysis, came from comparing TCR nucleotide sequences with IMGT/GENE-DB human TR gene sequences. The TCRdist pipeline was used in a later analysis to assign CDR3 sequences and most-parsimonious VDJ recombination scenarios. In a later analysis, each TCR beta chain was defined by its CDR3 amino acid sequence together with its V-gene family, and reads lacking a unique V-gene family were excluded. As a way to deal with suspected cross-contamination and a sequencing artifact, a later analysis dropped hundreds of nucleotide sequences that were highly shared and had low generation probability. In a later analysis, a clonal expansion index was calculated for each public chain from normalized within-repertoire ranks of inferred template counts. Generation probabilities in a later analysis came from a VDJ recombination model fitted to out-of-frame rearrangements, and those results were checked against IGoR. Hypergeometric tests were used in a later analysis to score TCR-TCR, TCR-HLA and TCR-CMV co-occurrence, with a repertoire-size bias correction applied to the TCR pairs. In a later analysis, false discovery rates were estimated by permuting HLA or CMV assignments 20 times. In a later analysis, co-occurring TCRs were grouped with DBSCAN, and TCRdist sequence similarity was added when clustering was performed within HLA-allele-positive subsets. Repertoires with fewer than 30,000 or more than 120,000 public chains, plus five repertoires with anomalous nucleotide sharing, were excluded from co-occurrence clustering. The table comes from immuneACCESS by way of TCRdb, which keeps in-frame sequences with V and J called. Part of the clones is missing from these tables; in studies checked, under half for an unresolved V gene and the rest for unknown reasons. V and J calls and clone size are those listed in that table; D and trimming were worked out from the DNA. The table for this sample lists 130,000 to 150,000 clones; around 84% of them were counted only once. Clones ranked in the top ten supply approximately 2.9% of the sample.

These data are taken from a study of cytomegalovirus exposure and HLA in healthy donors (TCRdb year 2017). In the study overall: According to an earlier analysis of a few hundred of the donors, roughly 180 million T cells yielded over 90 million unique TCR beta sequences and approximately 300 Gb of sequence data. An early release covering roughly 640 HLA-typed donors comprised about 320 gigabases of sequencing data and approximately 80 million unique TCR sequences. The genetic ancestry cluster associated with self-reported Caucasian donors included roughly 84% of the roughly 400 genotyped donors. The aim of the study was to test whether cataloging public T cell receptors could identify signatures of past pathogen exposure. The study used immunosequencing to profile the T cell repertoires of several hundred subjects and linked those repertoires to cytomegalovirus serostatus. A separate validation cohort of roughly 130 different subjects was used in addition to the 666-subject first cohort. The study combined high-throughput TCR immunosequencing, statistical association of individual TCRs with disease status, and machine learning to predict cytomegalovirus infection status. A later analysis re-examined previously published TCR beta repertoires from 500 to 700 donors and added high-resolution HLA genotyping to investigate patterns of TCR occurrence. Rather than using new phenotypic data, the later analysis identified candidate immune exposures from TCR beta sequences and from how often those sequences occurred across donors. An earlier analysis of several hundred of the donors used high-throughput TCR beta sequencing to judge whether each TCR beta V gene segment behaved as functional or pseudogenic. Donor age, sex, ethnicity and CMV serostatus were collected together with the repertoire data. Genome-wide SNP genotypes for about 65% of the 666 donors were used in a later genetic analysis, which treated that subset as a discovery cohort. All discovery cohort repertoires had been generated on a single sequencing platform. HLA typing included class I and class II loci at four-digit resolution. Typing coverage varied by locus: roughly 629-630 donors for A, B, C, DRB1 and DQB1; under 550 for DQA1; over 600 for DPA1; 400 to 480 for DPB1. Five DR-DQ haplotypes were treated as single units for association and clustering because of strong linkage in the cohort. Among over 350 genotyped donors of the cohort, an average of roughly 240,000 unique TCR beta nucleotide sequences were sequenced per donor, 15% to 20% of them non-productive. Overall study outcomes, separate from this receptor: Sequencing depth was assumed to be roughly uniform across donors in the presence/absence analyses, though that assumption may not hold. A group of highly shared sequence variants was considered likely to be a technical artifact of the sequencing pipeline. Specific HLA alleles were associated with roughly 17,000 TCR beta sequences at a false discovery rate of 0.05 in a later analysis. In both the original and validation cohorts, the classifier was reported to diagnose cytomegalovirus status with high specificity and sensitivity. In vitro tests confirmed that three of the cytomegalovirus-associated TCR beta chains recognize cytomegalovirus antigens. In this cohort, only TCR beta chains were sequenced, and detectable features were limited by the absence of alpha or paired-chain data. Correlated functional status among segregating V segments might reflect linkage disequilibrium, but an unknown experimental factor could not be ruled out. When HLA alleles, especially DR and DQ, strongly co-occurred, attributing TCR associations to individual alleles was difficult. The only immune exposure information available for the cohort was CMV serostatus. A further reported finding was that TCR beta sequences accurately predicted the HLA-A and HLA-B alleles for most subjects in the first cohort. An association between a missense DCLRE1C variant and V-gene and J-gene trimming of TCR beta chains was found in a later genetic analysis and replicated in an independent cohort. A later analysis found that HLA-associated TCR beta chains were more clonally expanded and had lower generation probabilities than equally common non-associated chains. The earlier analysis of approximately 590 of the donors excluded around 17 rarely observed V segments, including chromosome 9 orphons, because counts were too low. In a later analysis, most CMV-associated TCR beta chains were found to appear HLA-restricted, with HLA associations seemingly driven largely by CMV exposure. While some public TCRs were present in many individuals, most TCR sequences turned up only very rarely across donors. In a later genetic analysis, fewer N-insertions in productive TCRs were reported among donors in an Asian-associated ancestry cluster than the approximately 710-donor mean. The authors suggested that the approach could potentially be generalized to other disease states and immunological phenotypes. According to a later analysis, parvovirus B19, influenza, CMV and Epstein-Barr virus appeared linked to several top co-occurrence clusters. Because HLA typing was unavailable for some donors at each locus, only the typed subset was used in association tests. Because the 87-base-pair reads could not distinguish some IMGT-functional V segments, including TRBV6-2 and TRBV6-3, those segments were excluded. A later analysis found that TCR association rates varied across HLA loci, with DRB1 alleles showing the most associated TCRs and HLA-C alleles the fewest. An earlier analysis of approximately 600 of the donors showed that most TCR beta V segments appeared in productive rearrangements either about 87% or about 30% of the time, which broadly matched IMGT annotations. A total of 164 TCR beta chains were listed by the study as associated with cytomegalovirus.

For this chain, trimming is 0 bases at the V end and 4 bases at the J end, and the number of junction bases without a gene match is 1. The cysteine opens and the phenylalanine closes a CDR3 of 14 amino acids. Only the CDR3 part of the read is kept: 42 bases, read in frame from the first base. CDR1 and CDR2 were assigned from the germline V gene as MNHEY and SVGAGI. The sequenced sample was PBMCs. The rearranged chain carries TRBV6-5 and TRBJ2-7; TRBD2 aligns with 9 central bases. The sequence was obtained from a man in his forties or fifties in good health and CMV-seropositive. The CDR3 protein sequence reads: CASSYSSGSYEQYF. The nucleotides read TGTGCCAGCAGTTACTCTAGCGGGAGTTACGAGCAGTACTTC.